This T cell receptor (beta chain) was profiled in a study of blood T cell repertoires in COVID-19 (dated by TCRdb to the early 2020s). About the full investigation: Samples from collaborators originated in the United States, Italy and Spain and spanned both the acute and convalescent phases of COVID-19. The material from the prospective study consisted of cDNA or gDNA derived from T cells, B-cell-depleted T cells, or PBMCs. Deeply sampled blood TCRbeta repertoires from subjects exposed to, actively infected with, or recovered from COVID-19 were included in the dataset. The repertoires were released in a freely available public database intended as a resource for research on the immune response to SARS-CoV-2. The samples were drawn from two sources: the first 160 participants of the ongoing ImmuneRACE study, and 950 to 1,500 subjects contributed by 6 global collaborators. A de-identified subject ID, COVID-19 status, age in years and sex were almost always included in the sample metadata. Where available, HLA class I and class II types were taken from metadata supplied by the sample provider and were not determined by assay-based typing. Results and caveats for the whole study, not just this receptor: The amount of clinical and demographic metadata varied by source and participant and was provided uncurated.

Each collaborating institution followed its own protocols to collect whole blood in K2EDTA tubes. For TCRbeta analysis, collaborators shipped samples in one of three forms: frozen whole blood, isolated PBMCs, or DNA extracted from either of those sample types. In this sample, this clone turned up a few times. Its binding antigen is unknown. Base qualities are not provided; no much larger clone lies one nucleotide away. TCRbeta CDR3 regions were amplified from genomic DNA using the immunoSEQ Assay, a bias-controlled multiplex PCR. The published analysis was carried out like this. Nucleated cell counts per sample were estimated from amplification of reference gene primers within the assay. To quantify the absolute abundance of each unique TCRbeta CDR3 rearrangement, sequence reads were collapsed and filtered. Productive Simpson clonality was computed per sample as the square root of Simpson's diversity index over productive rearrangements. TCRdb took this table from immuneACCESS and kept in-frame rearrangements with V and J called. Such tables lack part of the clones; where checked against another copy, unresolved V genes explain under half of the gap, and the rest is unexplained. V, J and clone size reflect that table, while D and trimming were determined from the DNA. The sample table holds some 50,000 clones, of which roughly 84% were seen once. 7.8% of the sample lies in the top ten.

The CDR1 and CDR2 encoded by the germline V gene are SGHTA and FQGNSA. From its cysteine to its phenylalanine, the CDR3 spans 18 amino acids. Of all the DNA, just the CDR3 is kept, 54 bases in frame from base 1. V trim: 5 bases; J trim: 11 bases; unmatched bases: 22. The sequenced sample consisted of peripheral blood. The rearrangement combines TRBV7-2 with TRBJ2-4, with TRBD2 identical over 9 junction bases. This TCR was sampled from a man aged 45 to 65 with active COVID-19. The DNA sequence is as follows: TGTGCCAGCAGCGCCATGACTCTAGCGGGAAGGGGAAAAACTGTTCAGTACTTC. Its coded protein is CASSAMTLAGRGKTVQYF.